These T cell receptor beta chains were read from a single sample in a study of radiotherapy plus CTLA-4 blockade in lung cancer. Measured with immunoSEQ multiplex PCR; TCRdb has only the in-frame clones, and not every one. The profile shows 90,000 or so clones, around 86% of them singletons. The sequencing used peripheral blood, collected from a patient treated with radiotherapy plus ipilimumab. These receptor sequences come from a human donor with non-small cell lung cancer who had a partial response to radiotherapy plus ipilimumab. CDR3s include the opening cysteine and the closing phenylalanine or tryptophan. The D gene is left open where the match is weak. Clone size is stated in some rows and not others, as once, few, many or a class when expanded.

cdr3_aa: CASSIVGTANTEAFF; cdr3_nt: TGTGCCAGTAGTATTGTAGGGACAGCGAACACTGAAGCTTTCTTT; d_call: TRBD1; j_call: TRBJ1-1; v_call: TRBV19; clone_size: -
cdr3_aa: CASSRQSSGNTIYF; cdr3_nt: TGTGCCAGCAGTCGACAGAGCTCTGGAAACACCATATATTTT; d_call: -; j_call: TRBJ1-3; v_call: TRBV14; clone_size: -
cdr3_aa: CASSWGTGQYEQYF; cdr3_nt: TGTGCCAGCAGTTGGGGGACAGGCCAATACGAGCAGTACTTC; d_call: TRBD1; j_call: TRBJ2-7; v_call: TRBV2; clone_size: -
cdr3_aa: CASSQMGRGRKDEQFF; cdr3_nt: TGCGCCAGCAGCCAGATGGGTAGGGGGCGTAAAGATGAGCAGTTCTTC; d_call: TRBD1; j_call: TRBJ2-1; v_call: TRBV4-1; clone_size: -
cdr3_aa: CASSVEPHGTQYF; cdr3_nt: TGTGCCAGCAGCGTAGAGCCGCACGGGACCCAGTACTTC; d_call: -; j_call: TRBJ2-5; v_call: TRBV9; clone_size: -
cdr3_aa: CAVYREYGTEAFF; cdr3_nt: TGTGCCGTCTACAGGGAGTACGGCACTGAAGCTTTCTTT; d_call: -; j_call: TRBJ1-1; v_call: TRBV19; clone_size: few
cdr3_aa: CASSAVTGGAYEQYF; cdr3_nt: TGTGCCAGCAGTGCGGTGACAGGGGGGGCCTACGAGCAGTACTTC; d_call: TRBD1; j_call: TRBJ2-7; v_call: TRBV27; clone_size: -
cdr3_aa: CASSPLAGGSPDTQYF; cdr3_nt: TGTGCCAGCAGTCCGTTAGCGGGAGGGAGCCCAGATACGCAGTATTTT; d_call: TRBD2; j_call: TRBJ2-3; v_call: TRBV28; clone_size: -
cdr3_aa: CASRPGTTPPWGIQYF; cdr3_nt: TGTGCCAGCAGACCAGGGACAACCCCGCCCTGGGGCATTCAGTACTTC; d_call: -; j_call: TRBJ2-4; v_call: TRBV21-1; clone_size: -
cdr3_aa: CASSRTGDYNEQFF; cdr3_nt: TGTGCCAGTTCAAGGACAGGGGATTACAATGAGCAGTTCTTC; d_call: TRBD1; j_call: TRBJ2-1; v_call: TRBV19; clone_size: -
cdr3_aa: CASSPQYSYNEQFF; cdr3_nt: TGTGCCAGCAGCCCTCAGTACTCCTACAATGAGCAGTTCTTC; d_call: -; j_call: TRBJ2-1; v_call: TRBV27; clone_size: -
cdr3_aa: CASSLQGAGAFF; cdr3_nt: TGTGCCAGCAGTCTACAGGGGGCTGGAGCTTTCTTT; d_call: TRBD1; j_call: TRBJ1-1; v_call: TRBV6-5; clone_size: once
cdr3_aa: CASSLNTGAGSGNTIYF; cdr3_nt: TGTGCCAGCAGCTTGAATACAGGGGCTGGTTCTGGAAACACCATATATTTT; d_call: TRBD1; j_call: TRBJ1-3; v_call: TRBV7-9; clone_size: -
cdr3_aa: CASSWTSFSDTQYF; cdr3_nt: TGTGCCAGCAGTTGGACTAGTTTTTCAGATACGCAGTATTTT; d_call: TRBD2; j_call: TRBJ2-3; v_call: TRBV27; clone_size: -
cdr3_aa: CATRWGANYGYTF; cdr3_nt: TGTGCCACCCGGTGGGGAGCTAACTATGGCTACACCTTC; d_call: -; j_call: TRBJ1-2; v_call: TRBV6-5; clone_size: -
cdr3_aa: CASSQFRGNQPQHF; cdr3_nt: TGCGCCAGCAGCCAATTCAGGGGGAATCAGCCCCAGCATTTT; d_call: TRBD1; j_call: TRBJ1-5; v_call: TRBV4-1; clone_size: -
cdr3_aa: CASSQGQELFF; cdr3_nt: TGCGCCAGCAGCCAAGGACAGGAACTGTTTTTT; d_call: -; j_call: TRBJ2-2; v_call: TRBV4-1; clone_size: -
cdr3_aa: CASSLAGGNNEKLFF; cdr3_nt: TGCGCCAGCAGCTTGGCGGGGGGGAATAATGAAAAACTGTTTTTT; d_call: -; j_call: TRBJ1-4; v_call: TRBV5-1; clone_size: -
cdr3_aa: CASTSGTGDGYTF; cdr3_nt: TGTGCCAGCACCTCCGGGACAGGGGACGGCTACACCTTC; d_call: TRBD1; j_call: TRBJ1-2; v_call: TRBV6-1; clone_size: -
cdr3_aa: CASSARQGGSDTQYF; cdr3_nt: TGCGCCAGCAGTGCAAGACAGGGGGGGTCAGATACGCAGTATTTT; d_call: TRBD1; j_call: TRBJ2-3; v_call: TRBV10-1; clone_size: -
cdr3_aa: CASRTGWTDTQYF; cdr3_nt: TGTGCCAGCAGGACAGGGTGGACAGATACGCAGTATTTT; d_call: TRBD1; j_call: TRBJ2-3; v_call: TRBV6-5; clone_size: -
cdr3_aa: CSVDGRASANNEQFF; cdr3_nt: TGCAGCGTTGACGGGCGGGCTAGCGCTAACAATGAGCAGTTCTTC; d_call: -; j_call: TRBJ2-1; v_call: TRBV29-1; clone_size: -
cdr3_aa: CASSDSGNNEKLFF; cdr3_nt: TGTGCCAGCAGTGATTCAGGGAATAATGAAAAACTGTTTTTT; d_call: -; j_call: TRBJ1-4; v_call: TRBV6-4; clone_size: -
cdr3_aa: CASSLAGQARSPLHF; cdr3_nt: TGCGCCAGCAGCTTGGCCGGCCAGGCCCGTTCACCCCTCCACTTT; d_call: -; j_call: TRBJ1-6; v_call: TRBV5-1; clone_size: -
cdr3_aa: CASSHAEGDQPQHF; cdr3_nt: TGCGCCAGCAGCCATGCCGAAGGGGATCAGCCCCAGCATTTT; d_call: -; j_call: TRBJ1-5; v_call: TRBV4-1; clone_size: -
cdr3_aa: CASSFMPSGPDTQYF; cdr3_nt: TGTGCCAGCAGCTTCATGCCTAGCGGTCCAGATACGCAGTATTTT; d_call: TRBD2; j_call: TRBJ2-3; v_call: TRBV7-2; clone_size: once
cdr3_aa: CASSRGGEIGEQFF; cdr3_nt: TGTGCTAGCAGCCGGGGTGGGGAGATAGGTGAGCAGTTCTTC; d_call: -; j_call: TRBJ2-1; v_call: TRBV7-7; clone_size: -
cdr3_aa: CASSYLPTSGRGEQFF; cdr3_nt: TGTGCCAGCAGTTACCTTCCCACTAGCGGGAGAGGTGAGCAGTTCTTC; d_call: TRBD2; j_call: TRBJ2-1; v_call: TRBV6-6; clone_size: -
cdr3_aa: CASSRQGNTEAFF; cdr3_nt: TGTGCCAGCAGCAGACAGGGGAACACTGAAGCTTTCTTT; d_call: TRBD1; j_call: TRBJ1-1; v_call: TRBV14; clone_size: few
cdr3_aa: CASSEDMDNSPLHF; cdr3_nt: TGTGCCAGCAGTGAAGACATGGATAATTCACCCCTCCACTTT; d_call: -; j_call: TRBJ1-6; v_call: TRBV6-1; clone_size: -
cdr3_aa: CASSLSGLTSGRPYEQYF; cdr3_nt: TGTGCCAGCAGCTTATCCGGTCTGACTAGCGGGAGACCCTACGAGCAGTACTTC; d_call: TRBD2; j_call: TRBJ2-7; v_call: TRBV7-8; clone_size: -
cdr3_aa: CASSIGGRADTQYF; cdr3_nt: TGTGCCAGTAGTATCGGCGGGAGGGCAGATACGCAGTATTTT; d_call: TRBD2; j_call: TRBJ2-3; v_call: TRBV19; clone_size: -
cdr3_aa: CASSITSGSSYEQYF; cdr3_nt: TGTGCCAGCAGCATAACTAGCGGTAGCTCCTACGAGCAGTACTTC; d_call: TRBD2; j_call: TRBJ2-7; v_call: TRBV5-4; clone_size: -
cdr3_aa: CASRPTGTGSGEKLFF; cdr3_nt: TGTGCCAGTAGACCGACGGGAACAGGGTCTGGAGAAAAACTGTTTTTT; d_call: -; j_call: TRBJ1-4; v_call: TRBV19; clone_size: -
cdr3_aa: CASSPPGVLWNIQYF; cdr3_nt: TGTGCCAGCTCACCACCGGGCGTACTGTGGAACATTCAGTACTTC; d_call: -; j_call: TRBJ2-4; v_call: TRBV18; clone_size: -
cdr3_aa: CASSVAAGGYTDTQYF; cdr3_nt: TGTGCCAGCAGCGTTGCAGCGGGAGGGTACACAGATACGCAGTATTTT; d_call: TRBD2; j_call: TRBJ2-3; v_call: TRBV9; clone_size: -
cdr3_aa: CASSDRLAGPYEQYF; cdr3_nt: TGTGCCAGCAGTGACCGACTAGCGGGACCTTACGAGCAGTACTTC; d_call: TRBD2; j_call: TRBJ2-7; v_call: TRBV28; clone_size: -
cdr3_aa: CASSLIGQYEAFF; cdr3_nt: TGTGCCAGCAGCCTAATCGGACAGTATGAAGCTTTCTTT; d_call: -; j_call: TRBJ1-1; v_call: TRBV4-2; clone_size: -
cdr3_aa: CASIQGVGTEAFF; cdr3_nt: TGTGCCAGCATACAGGGAGTTGGCACTGAAGCTTTCTTT; d_call: -; j_call: TRBJ1-1; v_call: TRBV25-1; clone_size: -
cdr3_aa: CASSLPGSNNEQFF; cdr3_nt: TGTGCCAGCAGCCTCCCGGGATCCAACAATGAGCAGTTCTTC; d_call: -; j_call: TRBJ2-1; v_call: TRBV7-3; clone_size: once
cdr3_aa: CASSQKADTEAFF; cdr3_nt: TGTGCCAGCAGTCAGAAGGCGGACACTGAAGCTTTCTTT; d_call: -; j_call: TRBJ1-1; v_call: TRBV6-5; clone_size: -
cdr3_aa: CASSFLDRKNTEAFF; cdr3_nt: TGTGCCAGCAGTTTTCTAGACAGAAAGAACACTGAAGCTTTCTTT; d_call: -; j_call: TRBJ1-1; v_call: TRBV28; clone_size: -
cdr3_aa: CASSSDRAGEAFF; cdr3_nt: TGTGCCAGCAGCTCCGACAGGGCCGGTGAAGCTTTCTTT; d_call: TRBD1; j_call: TRBJ1-1; v_call: TRBV7-3; clone_size: -
cdr3_aa: CSVDSELVNEQFF; cdr3_nt: TGCAGCGTTGACTCGGAGCTAGTCAATGAGCAGTTCTTC; d_call: -; j_call: TRBJ2-1; v_call: TRBV29-1; clone_size: -
cdr3_aa: CASSGRGLAGLRGDEQYF; cdr3_nt: TGTGCCAGCAGTGGGAGGGGACTAGCGGGATTAAGGGGTGACGAGCAGTACTTC; d_call: TRBD2; j_call: TRBJ2-7; v_call: TRBV6-1; clone_size: -
cdr3_aa: CASSIQGEAFF; cdr3_nt: TGTGCCAGCAGCATCCAGGGTGAAGCTTTCTTT; d_call: -; j_call: TRBJ1-1; v_call: TRBV5-7; clone_size: -
cdr3_aa: CASSQRAGGYNEQFF; cdr3_nt: TGCGCCAGCAGCCAGAGGGCAGGAGGCTACAATGAGCAGTTCTTC; d_call: -; j_call: TRBJ2-1; v_call: TRBV5-1; clone_size: -
cdr3_aa: CASISADHSYEQYF; cdr3_nt: TGTGCCAGCATTTCGGCGGATCACTCCTACGAGCAGTACTTC; d_call: -; j_call: TRBJ2-7; v_call: TRBV6-5; clone_size: -
cdr3_aa: CASGLGLAGATDTQYF; cdr3_nt: TGTGCTAGTGGTTTGGGACTAGCGGGAGCCACAGATACGCAGTATTTT; d_call: TRBD2; j_call: TRBJ2-3; v_call: TRBV12-5; clone_size: -
cdr3_aa: CASSQESGRAPDTQYF; cdr3_nt: TGTGCCAGCAGCCAGGAAAGCGGGAGGGCCCCAGATACGCAGTATTTT; d_call: TRBD2; j_call: TRBJ2-3; v_call: TRBV4-2; clone_size: -
cdr3_aa: CASLPATGRNTEAFF; cdr3_nt: TGTGCCAGTCTCCCCGCGACAGGTAGGAACACTGAAGCTTTCTTT; d_call: -; j_call: TRBJ1-1; v_call: TRBV28; clone_size: -
cdr3_aa: CASSFADRAVGYTF; cdr3_nt: TGTGCCAGCAGTTTCGCGGACAGGGCCGTCGGCTACACCTTC; d_call: TRBD1; j_call: TRBJ1-2; v_call: TRBV28; clone_size: few
cdr3_aa: CASSLGQGTYEQYF; cdr3_nt: TGTGCCAGCAGCTTAGGACAGGGGACCTACGAGCAGTACTTC; d_call: TRBD1; j_call: TRBJ2-7; v_call: TRBV11-2; clone_size: -
cdr3_aa: CASSLVGEWPGELFF; cdr3_nt: TGTGCCAGCAGCTTAGTAGGAGAGTGGCCCGGGGAGCTGTTTTTT; d_call: -; j_call: TRBJ2-2; v_call: TRBV11-2; clone_size: -
cdr3_aa: CASSHPGQGYADTQYF; cdr3_nt: TGTGCCAGCAGCCATCCCGGACAGGGGTACGCAGATACGCAGTATTTT; d_call: TRBD1; j_call: TRBJ2-3; v_call: TRBV4-2; clone_size: once
cdr3_aa: CASSFTGKDGYTF; cdr3_nt: TGTGCCAGCTCGTTCACGGGGAAGGATGGCTACACCTTC; d_call: -; j_call: TRBJ1-2; v_call: TRBV18; clone_size: -
cdr3_aa: CASSWEPGLAGEQFF; cdr3_nt: TGCGCCAGCAGCTGGGAGCCGGGACTAGCGGGAGAGCAGTTCTTC; d_call: TRBD2; j_call: TRBJ2-1; v_call: TRBV5-1; clone_size: -
cdr3_aa: CASTTERGGLNQPQHF; cdr3_nt: TGTGCCAGCACCACCGAAAGGGGGGGGCTGAATCAGCCCCAGCATTTT; d_call: -; j_call: TRBJ1-5; v_call: TRBV7-9; clone_size: -
cdr3_aa: CASSLWDRVRRYTF; cdr3_nt: TGTGCCAGCAGTTTATGGGACAGGGTCCGACGCTACACCTTC; d_call: TRBD1; j_call: TRBJ1-2; v_call: TRBV28; clone_size: -